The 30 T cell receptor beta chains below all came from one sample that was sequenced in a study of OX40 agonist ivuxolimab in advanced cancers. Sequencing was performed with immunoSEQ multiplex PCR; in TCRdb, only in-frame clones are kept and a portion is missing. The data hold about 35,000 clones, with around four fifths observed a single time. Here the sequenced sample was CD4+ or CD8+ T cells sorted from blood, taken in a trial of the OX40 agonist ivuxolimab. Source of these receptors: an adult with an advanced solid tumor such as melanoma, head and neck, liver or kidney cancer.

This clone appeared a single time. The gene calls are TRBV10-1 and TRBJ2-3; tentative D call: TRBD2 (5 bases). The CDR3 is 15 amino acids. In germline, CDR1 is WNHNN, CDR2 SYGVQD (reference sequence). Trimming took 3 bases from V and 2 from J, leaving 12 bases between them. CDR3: CASSDDGVATDTQYF. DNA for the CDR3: TGCGCCAGCAGTGACGACGGGGTCGCCACAGATACGCAGTATTTT.

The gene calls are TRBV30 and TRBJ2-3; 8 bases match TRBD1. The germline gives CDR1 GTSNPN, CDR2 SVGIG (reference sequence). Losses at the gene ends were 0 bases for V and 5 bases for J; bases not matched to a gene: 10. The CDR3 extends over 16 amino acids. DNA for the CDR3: TGTGCCTGGAGTGTATGGCAGGGGGCGGGTGAAGATACGCAGTATTTT. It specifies CAWSVWQGAGEDTQYF.

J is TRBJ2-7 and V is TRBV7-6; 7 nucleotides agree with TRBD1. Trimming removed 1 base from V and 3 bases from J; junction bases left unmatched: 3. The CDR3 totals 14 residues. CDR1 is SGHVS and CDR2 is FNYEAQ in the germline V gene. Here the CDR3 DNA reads TGTGCCAGCAGCTTAGGACAGGGCTACTACGAGCAGTACTTC. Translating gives CASSLGQGYYEQYF.

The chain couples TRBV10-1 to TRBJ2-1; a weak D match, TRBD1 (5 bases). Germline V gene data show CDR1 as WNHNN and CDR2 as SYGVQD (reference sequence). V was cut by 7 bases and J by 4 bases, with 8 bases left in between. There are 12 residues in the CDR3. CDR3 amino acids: CASIYRYNEQFF. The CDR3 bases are TGCGCCAGCATATACAGGTACAATGAGCAGTTCTTC.

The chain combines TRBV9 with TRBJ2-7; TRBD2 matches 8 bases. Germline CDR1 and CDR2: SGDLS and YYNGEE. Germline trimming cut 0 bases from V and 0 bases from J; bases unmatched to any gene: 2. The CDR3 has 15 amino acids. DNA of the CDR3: TGTGCCAGCAGCGTAGGCAGCGGGAGCTCCTACGAGCAGTACTTC. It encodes CASSVGSGSSYEQYF.

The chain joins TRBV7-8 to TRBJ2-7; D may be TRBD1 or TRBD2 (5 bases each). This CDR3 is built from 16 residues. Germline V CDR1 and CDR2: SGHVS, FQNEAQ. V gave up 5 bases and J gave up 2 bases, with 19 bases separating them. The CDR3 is CASSGGLRGRTYEQYF. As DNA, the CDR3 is TGTGCCAGCAGCGGAGGCTTAAGGGGCCGCACCTACGAGCAGTACTTC. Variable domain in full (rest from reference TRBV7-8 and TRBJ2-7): GAGVSQSPRYKVAKRGQDVALRCDPISGHVSLFWYQQALGQGPEFLTYFQNEAQLDKSGLPSDRFFAERPEGSVSTLKIQRTQQEDSAVYLCASSGGLRGRTYEQYFGPGTRLTVT.

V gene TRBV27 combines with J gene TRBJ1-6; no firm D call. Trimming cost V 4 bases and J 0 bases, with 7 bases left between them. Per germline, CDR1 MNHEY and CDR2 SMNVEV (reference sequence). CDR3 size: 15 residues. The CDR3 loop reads CASSSQSSYNSPLHF. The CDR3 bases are TGTGCCAGCAGTTCCCAGAGCTCCTATAATTCACCCCTCCACTTT.

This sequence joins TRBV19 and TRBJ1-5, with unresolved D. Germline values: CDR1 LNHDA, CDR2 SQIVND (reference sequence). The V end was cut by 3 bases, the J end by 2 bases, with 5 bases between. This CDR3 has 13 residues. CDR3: CASSMDGNQPQHF. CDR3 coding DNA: TGTGCCAGTAGTATGGATGGCAATCAGCCCCAGCATTTT.

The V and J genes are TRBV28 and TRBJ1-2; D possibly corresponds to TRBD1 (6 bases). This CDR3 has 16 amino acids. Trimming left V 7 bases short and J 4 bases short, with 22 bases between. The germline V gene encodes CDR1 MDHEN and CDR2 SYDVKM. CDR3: CASTEPGGQFGYGYTF. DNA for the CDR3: TGTGCCAGCACCGAACCCGGGGGCCAGTTTGGCTATGGCTACACCTTC.

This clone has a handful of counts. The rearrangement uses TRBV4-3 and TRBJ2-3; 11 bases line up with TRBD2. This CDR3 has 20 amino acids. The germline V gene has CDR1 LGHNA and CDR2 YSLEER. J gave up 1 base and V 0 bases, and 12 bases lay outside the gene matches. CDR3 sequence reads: CASSQDHLSVLAGGTDTQYF. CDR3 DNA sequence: TGCGCCAGCAGCCAAGATCATCTTTCTGTACTAGCGGGGGGCACAGATACGCAGTATTTT.

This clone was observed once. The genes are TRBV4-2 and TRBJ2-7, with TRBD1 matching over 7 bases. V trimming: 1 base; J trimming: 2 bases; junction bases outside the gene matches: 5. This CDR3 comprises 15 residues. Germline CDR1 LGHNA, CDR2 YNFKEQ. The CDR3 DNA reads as TGTGCCAGCAGCCAAGGGACAGGCGAAGCCTACGAGCAGTACTTC. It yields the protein CASSQGTGEAYEQYF.

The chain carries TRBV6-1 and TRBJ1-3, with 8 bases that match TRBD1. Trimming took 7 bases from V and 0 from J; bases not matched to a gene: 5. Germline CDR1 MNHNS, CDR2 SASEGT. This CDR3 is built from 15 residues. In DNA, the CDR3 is TGTGCCAGCAAGGATACAGGGGGCTCTGGAAACACCATATATTTT. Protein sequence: CASKDTGGSGNTIYF.

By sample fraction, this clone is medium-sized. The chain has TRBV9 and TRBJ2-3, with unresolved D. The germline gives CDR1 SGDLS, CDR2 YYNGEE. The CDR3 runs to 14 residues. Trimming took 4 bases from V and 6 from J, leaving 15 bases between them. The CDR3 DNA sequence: TGTGCCAGCAGCTCCGCGACCTTCGGGGATACGCAGTATTTT. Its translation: CASSSATFGDTQYF.

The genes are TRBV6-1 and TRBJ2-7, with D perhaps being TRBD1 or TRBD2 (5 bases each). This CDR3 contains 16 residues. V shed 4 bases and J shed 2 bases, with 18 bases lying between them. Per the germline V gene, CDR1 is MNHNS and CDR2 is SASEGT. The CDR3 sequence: CASSVRLGTVPYEQYF. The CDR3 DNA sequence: TGTGCCAGCAGTGTTAGACTCGGGACGGTCCCCTACGAGCAGTACTTC.

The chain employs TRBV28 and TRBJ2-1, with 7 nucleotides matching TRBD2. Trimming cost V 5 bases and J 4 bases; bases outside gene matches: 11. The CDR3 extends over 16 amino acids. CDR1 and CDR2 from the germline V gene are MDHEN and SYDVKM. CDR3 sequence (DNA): TGTGCCAGCAGTCCAAGAGGGCTAGCGGCTTACAATGAGCAGTTCTTC. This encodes CASSPRGLAAYNEQFF.

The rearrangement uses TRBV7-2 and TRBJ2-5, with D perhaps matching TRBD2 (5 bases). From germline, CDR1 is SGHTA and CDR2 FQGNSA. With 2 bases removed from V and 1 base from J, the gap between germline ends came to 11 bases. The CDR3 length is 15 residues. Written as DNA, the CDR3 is TGTGCCAGCAGCTTAATGGCGGGCGCCCAAGAGACCCAGTACTTC. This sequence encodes CASSLMAGAQETQYF.

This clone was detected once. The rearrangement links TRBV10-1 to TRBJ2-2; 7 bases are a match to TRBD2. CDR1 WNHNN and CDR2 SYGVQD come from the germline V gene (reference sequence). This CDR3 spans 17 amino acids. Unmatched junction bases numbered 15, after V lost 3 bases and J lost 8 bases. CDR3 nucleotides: TGCGCCAGCAGTGACTCCTCACTAGCGCTTACGAGGGGGGAGCTGTTTTTT. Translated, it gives CASSDSSLALTRGELFF.

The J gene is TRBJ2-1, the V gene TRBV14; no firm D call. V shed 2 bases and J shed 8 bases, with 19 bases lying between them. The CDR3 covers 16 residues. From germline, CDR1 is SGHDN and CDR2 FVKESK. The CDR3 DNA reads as TGTGCCAGCAGCCAAATTAGTGCTAGAACGATCGATGAGCAGTTCTTC. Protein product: CASSQISARTIDEQFF.

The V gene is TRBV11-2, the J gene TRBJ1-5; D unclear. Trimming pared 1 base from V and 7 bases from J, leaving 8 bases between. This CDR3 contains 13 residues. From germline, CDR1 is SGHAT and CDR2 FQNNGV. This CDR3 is CASSLGYEQPQHF. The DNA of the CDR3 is TGTGCCAGCAGCTTAGGGTACGAGCAGCCCCAGCATTTT.

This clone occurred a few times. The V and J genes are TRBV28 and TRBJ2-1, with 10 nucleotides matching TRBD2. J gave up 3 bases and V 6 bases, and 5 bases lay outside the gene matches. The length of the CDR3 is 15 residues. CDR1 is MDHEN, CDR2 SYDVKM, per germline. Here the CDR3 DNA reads TGTGCCAGCAGCCTCGGACTAGCGGACTACAATGAGCAGTTCTTC. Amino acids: CASSLGLADYNEQFF. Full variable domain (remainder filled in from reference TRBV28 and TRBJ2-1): DVKVTQSSRYLVKRTGEKVFLECVQDMDHENMFWYRQDPGLGLRLIYFSYDVKMKEKGDIPEGYSVSREKKERFSLILESASTNQTSMYLCASSLGLADYNEQFFGPGTRLTVL.

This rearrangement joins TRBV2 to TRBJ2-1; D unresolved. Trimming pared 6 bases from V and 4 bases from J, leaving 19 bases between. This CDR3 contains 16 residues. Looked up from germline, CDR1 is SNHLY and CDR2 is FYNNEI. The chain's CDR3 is CASSSLAAVGYNEQFF. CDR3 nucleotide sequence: TGTGCCAGCAGCTCATTGGCTGCAGTGGGGTACAATGAGCAGTTCTTC.

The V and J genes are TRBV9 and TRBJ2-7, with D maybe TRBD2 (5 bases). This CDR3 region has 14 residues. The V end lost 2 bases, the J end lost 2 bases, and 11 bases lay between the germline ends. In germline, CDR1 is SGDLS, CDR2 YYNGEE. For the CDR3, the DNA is TGTGCCAGCAGCGTCGAGGGTTACCCCTACGAGCAGTACTTC. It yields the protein CASSVEGYPYEQYF.

CDR3 in DNA: TGTGCCAGCAGCTCAGGAGGCGGAGTAGATGGCTACACCTTC. Translation: CASSSGGGVDGYTF. This sequence joins TRBV28 and TRBJ1-2, with unresolved D. Germline V lookup: CDR1 MDHEN, CDR2 SYDVKM. With 6 bases removed from V and 6 bases from J, the gap between germline ends came to 17 bases. The CDR3 runs 14 residues.

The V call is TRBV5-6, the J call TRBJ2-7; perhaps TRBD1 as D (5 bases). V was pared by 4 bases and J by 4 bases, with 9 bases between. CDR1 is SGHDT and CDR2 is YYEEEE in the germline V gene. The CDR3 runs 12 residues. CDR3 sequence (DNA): TGTGCCAGCAGCCAGACAGATTACGAGCAGTACTTC. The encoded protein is CASSQTDYEQYF.

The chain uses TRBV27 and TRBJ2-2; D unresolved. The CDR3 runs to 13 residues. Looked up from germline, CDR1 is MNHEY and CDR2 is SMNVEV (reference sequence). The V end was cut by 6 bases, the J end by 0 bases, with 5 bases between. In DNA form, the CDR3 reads TGTGCCAGCAGCGCGACGAACACCGGGGAGCTGTTTTTT. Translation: CASSATNTGELFF.

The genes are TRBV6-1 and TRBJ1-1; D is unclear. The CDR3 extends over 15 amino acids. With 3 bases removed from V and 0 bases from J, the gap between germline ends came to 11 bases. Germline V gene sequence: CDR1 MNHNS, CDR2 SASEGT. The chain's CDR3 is CASSDRYPMNTEAFF. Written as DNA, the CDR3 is TGTGCCAGCAGTGACAGGTATCCCATGAACACTGAAGCTTTCTTT.

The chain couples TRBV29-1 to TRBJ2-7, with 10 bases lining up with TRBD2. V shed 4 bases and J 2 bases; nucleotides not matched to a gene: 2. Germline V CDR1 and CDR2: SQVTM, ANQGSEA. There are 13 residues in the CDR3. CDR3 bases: TGCAGCGTTGCCGGGACTAGCGCCTACGAGCAGTACTTC. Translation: CSVAGTSAYEQYF.

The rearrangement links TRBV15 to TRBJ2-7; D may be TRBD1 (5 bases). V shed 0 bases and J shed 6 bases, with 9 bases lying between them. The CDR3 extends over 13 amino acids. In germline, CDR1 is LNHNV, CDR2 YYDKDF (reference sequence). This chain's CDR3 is CATSREGGAEQYF. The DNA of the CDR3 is TGTGCCACCAGCAGAGAGGGTGGGGCCGAGCAGTACTTC.

The CDR3 is CAWSGVRETQYF. CDR3 DNA: TGTGCCTGGAGTGGGGTCAGAGAGACCCAGTACTTC. The V call is TRBV30, the J call TRBJ2-5; D is uncertain. This CDR3 contains 12 residues. Between the trimmed V and J ends, which lost 1 base and 4 bases, there was a span of 7 bases. The germline gives CDR1 GTSNPN, CDR2 SVGIG (reference sequence).

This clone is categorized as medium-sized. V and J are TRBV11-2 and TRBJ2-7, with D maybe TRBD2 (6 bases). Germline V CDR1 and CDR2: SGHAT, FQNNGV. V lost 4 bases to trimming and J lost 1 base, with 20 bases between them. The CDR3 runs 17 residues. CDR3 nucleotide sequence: TGTGCCAGCAGCTCATTTCCGGGACTTGGGTCGTCCTACGAGCAGTACTTC. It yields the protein CASSSFPGLGSSYEQYF.